The 12 T cell receptor beta chains reported below all come from one sample, sequenced in a study of identical twins (dated by TCRdb to 2015 to 2016). Library preparation was by 5' RACE. The data were produced on an Illumina HiSeq 2000. TCRdb reprocessed the public reads (quality trimming at Q25 with fastp, clone calling with MiXCR) and kept in-frame beta chains. Every distinct CDR3 protein forms one entry, paired with its most common genes and DNA. Here the sample has about 690,000 distinct CDR3 sequences; around 20% occur a single time. 4% to 5.5% of the sample is held by the ten biggest clonotypes. The sample was also linked to a second study, of T cells expressing NK-cell markers.

The sample comprised PBMCs. The receptor set was obtained from a woman under 30 in good health.

This clonotype was seen only a few times. This rearrangement joins TRBV5-8 to TRBJ2-4; TRBD2 matches 8 bases. The CDR3 covers 12 residues. From germline, CDR1 is SGHTS and CDR2 YDEGEE. V was pared by 0 bases and J by 15 bases, with 5 bases of the junction left unmatched. Written as DNA, the CDR3 is TGTGCCAGCAGCTTGGCTGTAGCGGGACGGTACTTC. Translation: CASSLAVAGRYF.

The chain joins TRBV5-1 to TRBJ2-7; maybe TRBD1 (6 bases). This CDR3 comprises 15 residues. Trimming shortened V by 5 bases and J by 1 base, and 16 bases separated the two germline ends. The germline CDR1 and CDR2 sequences are SGHRS and YFSETQ. The CDR3 reads CASSSSGASSYEQYF. In DNA form, the CDR3 reads TGCGCCAGCAGTAGCTCAGGGGCTTCTTCCTACGAGCAGTACTTC. The full variable domain, in which reference TRBV5-1 and TRBJ2-7 provide the parts outside the CDR3, is KAGVTQTPRYLIKTRGQQVTLSCSPISGHRSVSWYQQTPGQGLQFLFEYFSETQRNKGNFPGRFSGRQFSNSRSEMNVSTLELGDSALYLCASSSSGASSYEQYFGPGTRLTVT.

This chain links TRBV7-2 with TRBJ2-7; 7 bases are a match to TRBD1. V was clipped by 7 bases and J by 2 bases; unmatched bases: 8. The CDR3 covers 14 residues. The V gene's germline CDR1 is SGHTA and CDR2 FQGNSA. The CDR3 DNA sequence: TGTGCCAGCACCGTAGACAGGGCGGCCTACGAGCAGTACTTC. It encodes CASTVDRAAYEQYF.

This clonotype was counted between two and nine times. The rearrangement links TRBV4-2 to TRBJ2-7; D unresolved. Trimming pared 0 bases from V and 4 bases from J, leaving 13 bases between. Germline values: CDR1 LGHNA, CDR2 YNFKEQ. The CDR3 length is 15 residues. In DNA form, the CDR3 reads TGTGCCAGCAGCCAAGAGAAGGTGGCTGGTTACGAGCAGTACTTC. It yields the protein CASSQEKVAGYEQYF.

The table lists this clonotype with a few counts. The rearrangement links TRBV20-1 to TRBJ1-5; TRBD1 might be the D (6 bases). CDR1 and CDR2 from the germline V gene are DFQATT and SNEGSKA (reference sequence). This CDR3 has 15 residues. With 0 bases removed from V and 2 bases from J, the gap between germline ends came to 11 bases. CDR3 loop: CSARDTAGGNQPQHF. The DNA for the CDR3 is TGCAGTGCTAGAGATACCGCAGGGGGCAATCAGCCCCAGCATTTT.

This clonotype was counted only a few times. The V call is TRBV20-1, the J call TRBJ2-4; no clear D gene. The CDR3 is 13 residues long. Trimming stripped 2 bases from V and 2 bases from J, with 7 bases between. Germline assignment: CDR1 DFQATT and CDR2 SNEGSKA (reference sequence). CDR3 sequence: CSARWASKNIQYF. CDR3 sequence (DNA): TGCAGTGCTAGATGGGCTTCCAAAAACATTCAGTACTTC.

This clonotype is classed as medium-sized. The chain couples TRBV5-1 to TRBJ2-1, with a tentative D call TRBD1 (6 bases). This CDR3 has 12 residues. In germline, CDR1 is SGHRS, CDR2 YFSETQ. V lost 2 bases to trimming and J lost 7 bases, with 7 bases between them. DNA of the CDR3: TGCGCCAGCAGCTTAGGGGGAAATGAGCAGTTCTTC. Amino acid sequence: CASSLGGNEQFF.

The genes are TRBV9 and TRBJ2-3, with TRBD2 matching over 7 bases. The V and J ends lost 0 bases and 5 bases, in that order; junction bases with no gene match: 6. The CDR3 loop spans 15 amino acids. The V gene's germline CDR1 is SGDLS and CDR2 YYNGEE. CDR3 nucleotides: TGTGCCAGCAGCGTAGAAGGCGGGAGACGAGATACGCAGTATTTT. Translation gives CASSVEGGRRDTQYF.

V is TRBV20-1 and J is TRBJ2-3; TRBD2 matches 14 bases. Germline trimming cut 6 bases from V and 6 bases from J; bases unmatched to any gene: 8. The CDR3 runs to 15 residues. Germline CDR1 is DFQATT and CDR2 is SNEGSKA (reference sequence). The CDR3 reads CSARTSGGPRDTQYF. CDR3 nucleotides: TGCAGTGCGCGGACTAGCGGGGGGCCGAGGGATACGCAGTATTTT.

This clonotype showed up just a few times. The chain employs TRBV7-8 and TRBJ2-4; 9 nucleotides match TRBD1. The trim removed 0 bases at V and 3 bases at J, leaving 12 bases unmatched. Germline-derived CDR1 and CDR2 are SGHVS and FQNEAQ. There are 19 residues in the CDR3. CDR3 in amino acids: CASSLAHPQGATGKNIQYF. CDR3 in DNA: TGTGCCAGCAGCTTAGCTCACCCACAGGGGGCTACGGGCAAAAACATTCAGTACTTC.

This clonotype was seen only a few times. This rearrangement joins TRBV7-9 to TRBJ2-3; 8 bases map to TRBD2. CDR3 size: 16 residues. V was clipped by 3 bases and J by 5 bases; unmatched bases: 10. Germline CDR1 is SEHNR and CDR2 is FQNEAQ (reference sequence). CDR3 nucleotide sequence: TGTGCCAGCAGCTTTTCCGGGGGGGCCGAGAAAGATACGCAGTATTTT. This translates into CASSFSGGAEKDTQYF.

The chain carries TRBV9 and TRBJ2-1, with a tentative D call TRBD1 (6 bases). The CDR3 spans 16 residues. Looked up from germline, CDR1 is SGDLS and CDR2 is YYNGEE. The V end lost 3 bases, the J end lost 0 bases, and 13 bases lay between the germline ends. The CDR3 region is CASSGGTPSSYNEQFF. DNA of the CDR3: TGTGCCAGCAGCGGTGGGACACCGAGCTCCTACAATGAGCAGTTCTTC.